This TCR beta chain was observed in a study of response to subunit inactivated influenza vaccine. This clonotype was recorded a few times. MiXCR, applied by TCRdb to the RT-PCR reads, yields one record per CDR3 protein. This sample has about 540,000 distinct CDR3 sequences, with under 30% found just once. These records were also assigned to another study, of T cells expressing NK-cell markers. As that report states: Libraries used 5'RACE template switching adding universal primer site and UMIs. It was from sorted CD3+CD56+NKG2C+, CD3+CD56+NKG2C- and CD3+CD56-NKG2C+ T cells that TCR beta repertoires came. Serological testing identified most of the eight sequenced donors as HCMV-seropositive and one as seronegative. In several experiments, sorting was restricted to alpha-beta TCR T cells by an anti-gamma-delta TCR antibody. A few of the donors also had these clonotypes leading their CD3+CD56-NKG2C+ fraction.

The origin of this receptor is a man aged 45-65 years who received an inactivated influenza vaccine. Sequencing was performed on CD4+ T cells sorted from PBMCs, taken 11 to 12 days after vaccination.

The CDR3, as DNA: TGCAGTGCTAGAGATCCCCGCGGGTTCGAGCAGTACTTC. It yields the protein CSARDPRGFEQYF. The chain uses TRBV20-1 and TRBJ2-7, with D perhaps TRBD2 (5 bases). V gave up 0 bases and J gave up 6 bases, with 12 bases separating them. Germline CDR1 and CDR2: DFQATT and SNEGSKA (reference sequence). This CDR3 spans 13 amino acids.